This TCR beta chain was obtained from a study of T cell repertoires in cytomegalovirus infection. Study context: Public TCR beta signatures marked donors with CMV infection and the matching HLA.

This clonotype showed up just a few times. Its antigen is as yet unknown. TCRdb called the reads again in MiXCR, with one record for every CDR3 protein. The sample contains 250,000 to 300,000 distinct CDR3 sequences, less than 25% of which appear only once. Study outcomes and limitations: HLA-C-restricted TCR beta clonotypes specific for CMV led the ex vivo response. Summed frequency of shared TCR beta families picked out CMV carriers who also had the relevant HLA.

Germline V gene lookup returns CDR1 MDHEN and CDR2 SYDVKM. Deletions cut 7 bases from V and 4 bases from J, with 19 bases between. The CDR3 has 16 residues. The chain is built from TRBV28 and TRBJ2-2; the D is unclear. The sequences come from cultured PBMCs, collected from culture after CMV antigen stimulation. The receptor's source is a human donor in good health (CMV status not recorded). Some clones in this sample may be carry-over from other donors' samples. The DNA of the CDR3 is TGTGCCAGCAACGGTGACCAGAACACACTCACCGGGGAGCTGTTTTTT. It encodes CASNGDQNTLTGELFF.